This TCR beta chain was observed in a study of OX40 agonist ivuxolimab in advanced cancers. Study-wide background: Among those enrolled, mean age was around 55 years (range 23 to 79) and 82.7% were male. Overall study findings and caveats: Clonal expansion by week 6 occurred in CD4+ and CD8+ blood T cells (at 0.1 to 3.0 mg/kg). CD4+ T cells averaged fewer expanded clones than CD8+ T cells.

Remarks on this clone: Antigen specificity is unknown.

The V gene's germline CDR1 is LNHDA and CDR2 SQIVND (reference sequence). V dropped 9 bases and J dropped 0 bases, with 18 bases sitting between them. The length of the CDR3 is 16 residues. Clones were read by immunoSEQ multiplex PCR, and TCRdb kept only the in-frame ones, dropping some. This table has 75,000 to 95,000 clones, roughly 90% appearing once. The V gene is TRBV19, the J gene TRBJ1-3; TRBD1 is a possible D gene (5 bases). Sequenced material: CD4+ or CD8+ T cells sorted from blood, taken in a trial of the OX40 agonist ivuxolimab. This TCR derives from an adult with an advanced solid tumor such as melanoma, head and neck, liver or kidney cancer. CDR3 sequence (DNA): TGTGCCAGCCGCGCTTCCAGGGCCCTCTCTGGAAACACCATATATTTT. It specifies CASRASRALSGNTIYF.